The 3 T cell receptor beta chains below were found in one sample sequenced in a study of T cells in Graves' hyperthyroidism and ophthalmopathy. Amplified regions were TCR beta CDR3 sequences from RNA transcripts. In the first-round RT-PCR of the TCR CDR3, the HTBI primer set was used. TCRdb re-analysed the multiplex PCR reads in MiXCR, keeping a single row per CDR3 protein. The profile shows hundreds of thousands of distinct CDR3 sequences, around a sixth of them singletons. The sequenced sample consisted of blood. These receptors were collected from a woman in her forties or fifties with Graves' hyperthyroidism that later progressed to Graves' ophthalmopathy.

In its sample, this clonotype was seen a few times. The chain links TRBV4-2 to TRBJ1-4, with a possible D match to TRBD1 (5 bases). CDR1 is LGHNA, CDR2 YNFKEQ, per germline. The V end was cut by 5 bases, the J end by 8 bases, with 18 bases between. CDR3 length equals 15 residues. This CDR3 reads CASSVIEGPQEKLFF. CDR3 nucleotides: TGTGCCAGCAGCGTAATAGAGGGACCGCAGGAAAAACTGTTTTTT.

This clonotype has ten or more counts. The chain carries TRBV11-2 and TRBJ2-7, with 9 bases matching TRBD1. V lost 4 bases and J lost 3; bases outside the gene matches: 10. This CDR3 is built from 16 residues. CDR1 and CDR2 (germline): SGHAT, FQNNGV. This CDR3 reads CASSSPTGGLRYEQYF. For the CDR3, the DNA is TGTGCCAGCAGCTCTCCTACAGGGGGCCTCCGCTACGAGCAGTACTTC.

This clonotype has just a few counts. The chain combines TRBV5-4 with TRBJ2-2; tentatively, D is TRBD2 (7 bases). V was cut by 2 bases and J by 5 bases, with 13 bases left in between. Germline V gene data show CDR1 as SGHNT and CDR2 as YYREEE (reference sequence). The CDR3 is 15 residues long. The CDR3 nucleotides read TGTGCCAGCAGCTTAAAGGGGGGGCAAACCGGGGAGCTGTTTTTT. It specifies CASSLKGGQTGELFF.